The next 17 T cell receptor beta chains were all read from a single sample in a study of T-cell memory formation after mild COVID-19. TCRdb re-analysed the 5' RACE reads in MiXCR, keeping a single row per CDR3 protein. The sample lists 400,000 to 500,000 distinct CDR3 sequences, 20% occurring once. Input material: PBMCs or a T cell subset sorted from them (not recorded which). Receptors originate from an adult woman who had mild COVID-19 (a few samples of this study predate the infection). Cell type and time point are not known.

The chain carries TRBV28 and TRBJ2-7; 8 bases are shared with TRBD1. Germline CDR1 is MDHEN and CDR2 is SYDVKM. This CDR3 is built from 15 residues. Losses at the gene ends were 5 bases for V and 5 bases for J; bases not matched to a gene: 11. The CDR3: CASSEIETGAHEQYF. In DNA form, the CDR3 reads TGTGCCAGCAGTGAGATTGAGACAGGGGCCCACGAGCAGTACTTC.

This clonotype appeared a few times. This chain uses TRBV29-1 with TRBJ2-7; 9 positions match TRBD2. Germline loops: CDR1 SQVTM, CDR2 ANQGSEA. With V trimmed by 5 bases and J by 3 bases, 5 bases remained unmatched. This CDR3 is built from 13 residues. DNA for the CDR3: TGCAGCGTTAGGCTAGCGGGGAACTACGAGCAGTACTTC. Amino acids: CSVRLAGNYEQYF.

The chain employs TRBV10-1 and TRBJ1-1; perhaps TRBD1 as D (5 bases). This CDR3 is built from 17 residues. Between the trimmed V and J ends, which lost 0 bases and 0 bases, there was a span of 14 bases. In germline, CDR1 is WNHNN, CDR2 SYGVQD (reference sequence). The CDR3 DNA is TGCGCCAGCAGTGAGTCGAGGGGCCAGACTGTGAACACTGAAGCTTTCTTT. Translation: CASSESRGQTVNTEAFF.

The sample holds a few counts of this clonotype. V usage is TRBV6-6 and J usage is TRBJ1-5, with TRBD1 identical over 8 bases. From germline, CDR1 is MNHNY and CDR2 SVGAGI (reference sequence). The J segment lost 6 bases and the V segment lost 6 bases, leaving 10 bases of the junction unmatched. CDR3 size: 15 residues. The CDR3 is CASRHNRQGFQPQHF. CDR3 bases: TGTGCCAGCAGACACAATAGACAGGGGTTTCAGCCCCAGCATTTT.

This clonotype has only a few counts. This chain uses TRBV29-1 with TRBJ1-1, with D hard to call. Trimming took off 7 bases at V and 5 bases at J, with 17 bases between the two ends. Germline values: CDR1 SQVTM, CDR2 ANQGSEA. The CDR3 loop spans 13 amino acids. The CDR3 DNA is TGCAGCGCGAATACGGGAGTGACGACTGAAGCTTTCTTT. Protein product: CSANTGVTTEAFF.

The chain employs TRBV12-3 or TRBV12-4 and TRBJ1-2; D is undetermined. This CDR3 region has 15 residues. V lost 3 bases and J lost 0, with 11 bases in between. The CDR3 is CASSFFAAANYGYTF. The CDR3 DNA follows: TGTGCCAGCAGTTTTTTTGCGGCTGCTAACTATGGCTACACCTTC.

This clonotype was detected a few times. V gene TRBV5-1 combines with J gene TRBJ2-1; D remains ambiguous. The CDR3 has 14 residues. The V end was cut by 0 bases, the J end by 0 bases, with 4 bases between. Germline V gene sequence: CDR1 SGHRS, CDR2 YFSETQ. The chain's CDR3 is CASSLVFSYNEQFF. The DNA for the CDR3 is TGCGCCAGCAGCTTGGTATTCTCCTACAATGAGCAGTTCTTC. The variable domain in full, with the rest retrieved from reference TRBV5-1 and TRBJ2-1, is KAGVTQTPRYLIKTRGQQVTLSCSPISGHRSVSWYQQTPGQGLQFLFEYFSETQRNKGNFPGRFSGRQFSNSRSEMNVSTLELGDSALYLCASSLVFSYNEQFFGPGTRLTVL.

J is TRBJ2-3 and V is TRBV12-3 or TRBV12-4; a weak D match, TRBD1 (5 bases). Trimming removed 6 bases from V and 2 bases from J, with 18 bases in between. The CDR3 is made up of 16 amino acids. The CDR3 is CASSPSGQGDTDTQYF. DNA of the CDR3: TGTGCCAGCAGCCCCTCAGGGCAGGGCGACACAGATACGCAGTATTTT.

V gene TRBV12-3 or TRBV12-4 combines with J gene TRBJ2-7, with 7 bases fitting TRBD1. V shed 6 bases, J shed 1 base, and the junction held 6 bases outside the gene matches. The CDR3 has 14 amino acids. CDR3 loop: CASSDRVNSYEQYF. In DNA form, the CDR3 reads TGTGCCAGCAGCGACAGGGTCAATTCCTACGAGCAGTACTTC.

The V call is TRBV27, the J call TRBJ1-1, with TRBD1 matching 8 bases. V was pared by 5 bases and J by 4 bases, with 15 bases of the junction left unmatched. Germline V gene data show CDR1 as MNHEY and CDR2 as SMNVEV (reference sequence). The CDR3 is 17 residues long. The CDR3 nucleotides are TGTGCCAGCAGTCTCGGACAGGGTAGAAGTGATGGCACTGAAGCTTTCTTT. This sequence encodes CASSLGQGRSDGTEAFF.

This clonotype has more than one count but fewer than ten. V usage is TRBV6-6 and J usage is TRBJ2-3; perhaps TRBD2 as D (6 bases). This CDR3 is 13 amino acids long. Trimming cost V 6 bases and J 4 bases, with 11 bases left between them. Per germline, CDR1 MNHNY and CDR2 SVGAGI (reference sequence). CDR3 sequence: CASSQTSSDTQYF. CDR3 DNA: TGTGCCAGCAGCCAGACTAGTTCAGATACGCAGTATTTT.

This clonotype has just a few counts. The chain combines TRBV6-4 with TRBJ2-2; 7 bases are shared with TRBD1. The J segment lost 1 base and the V segment lost 2 bases, leaving 4 bases of the junction unmatched. CDR1 and CDR2 from the germline V gene are MRHNA and SNTAGT. The CDR3 consists of 16 residues. CDR3: CASSDETGWNTGELFF. The CDR3 DNA follows: TGTGCCAGCAGTGACGAGACAGGGTGGAACACCGGGGAGCTGTTTTTT.

The V and J genes are TRBV6-6 and TRBJ2-2; 9 bases match TRBD1. The CDR3 runs 15 residues. In germline, CDR1 is MNHNY, CDR2 SVGAGI (reference sequence). V lost 4 bases, J lost 7 bases, and 7 bases stayed unmatched. The DNA for the CDR3 is TGTGCCAGCAGTTCCAGGGACAGGGCGAACGGGGAGCTGTTTTTT. Its protein product is CASSSRDRANGELFF.

This clonotype was detected only a few times. The chain joins TRBV12-3 or TRBV12-4 to TRBJ2-4; 9 bases match TRBD1. Germline trimming cut 2 bases from V and 6 bases from J; bases unmatched to any gene: 5. The CDR3 has 15 residues. The CDR3 spells CASSLRTGGTNIQYF. The CDR3 bases are TGTGCCAGCAGTTTAAGAACAGGGGGCACAAACATTCAGTACTTC.

This clonotype was detected only a few times. This chain joins TRBV5-1 and TRBJ2-5, with TRBD2 as a possible D gene (7 bases). The length of the CDR3 is 15 residues. V lost 2 bases and J lost 5, with 16 bases in between. Germline lookup yields CDR1 SGHRS and CDR2 YFSETQ. The CDR3 is CASSFGAGAKETQYF. The DNA for the CDR3 is TGCGCCAGCAGCTTTGGTGCGGGGGCCAAGGAGACCCAGTACTTC.

V is TRBV7-9 and J is TRBJ2-7; 10 bases line up with TRBD2. Per the germline V gene, CDR1 is SEHNR and CDR2 is FQNEAQ (reference sequence). Losses at the gene ends were 5 bases for V and 4 bases for J; bases not matched to a gene: 2. The CDR3 sequence is 13 residues long. Written as DNA, the CDR3 is TGTGCCAGCAGCGGACTAGCGGAATACGAGCAGTACTTC. Protein: CASSGLAEYEQYF.

This clonotype was counted a few times. The chain employs TRBV24-1 and TRBJ2-1; no firm D call. Germline V lookup: CDR1 KGHDR, CDR2 SFDVKD. Trimming took off 2 bases at V and 3 bases at J, with 13 bases between the two ends. The CDR3 loop spans 16 amino acids. CDR3 nucleotide sequence: TGTGCCACCAGTGATTGGGGAACGGGTGGCTACAATGAGCAGTTCTTC. Translation: CATSDWGTGGYNEQFF.